This TCR beta chain was retrieved from a study of OX40 agonist ivuxolimab in advanced cancers. Sequencing used immunoSEQ multiplex PCR; TCRdb keeps in-frame clones, though not all of them. The sample gives nearly 65,000 clones, about nine tenths of which show up once; 4% to 4.5% is in the top ten. Sample: CD4+ or CD8+ T cells sorted from blood, taken in a trial of the OX40 agonist ivuxolimab. The receptor's source is an adult with an advanced solid tumor such as melanoma, head and neck, liver or kidney cancer.

Here the CDR3 DNA reads TGTGCCAGCAGCCCAACGGGACACGAGCAGTACTTC. This encodes CASSPTGHEQYF. This sequence joins TRBV5-4 and TRBJ2-7; TRBD1 or TRBD2 may be the D gene (5 bases each). Trimming removed 4 bases at V and 5 bases at J, with 10 bases between. The CDR3 loop spans 12 amino acids. Per the germline V gene, CDR1 is SGHNT and CDR2 is YYREEE (reference sequence).